These 15 T cell receptor beta chains were all obtained from the same sample, sequenced in a study of blood T cell repertoires in COVID-19. Assay used: immunoSEQ multiplex PCR; TCRdb lists only in-frame clones, some missing. The data show roughly 160,000 clones, around 83% seen once. Sequenced sample: peripheral blood. The receptors here all came from a woman in her sixties or seventies who had recovered from COVID-19.

The chain links TRBV6-1 to TRBJ1-6, with 10 bases aligning to TRBD1. Germline V gene data show CDR1 as MNHNS and CDR2 as SASEGT. The length of the CDR3 is 18 residues. V shed 0 bases, J shed 9 bases, and the junction held 11 bases outside the gene matches. The CDR3 DNA reads as TGTGCCAGCAGTGAAGCCCCGCCCGGACAGGGGGGGGGTTCACCCCTCCACTTT. Amino acid sequence: CASSEAPPGQGGGSPLHF.

V usage is TRBV14 and J usage is TRBJ2-5; 10 nucleotides agree with TRBD2. V dropped 3 bases and J dropped 5; count of bases not matched to a gene: 6. Germline CDR1 is SGHDN and CDR2 is FVKESK. The CDR3 totals 15 residues. The CDR3 sequence: CASSQWLAGAETQYF. CDR3 bases: TGTGCCAGCAGCCAGTGGCTAGCGGGAGCGGAGACCCAGTACTTC.

J is TRBJ2-3 and V is TRBV9; 10 nucleotides line up with TRBD2. V was pared by 0 bases and J by 4 bases, with 2 bases of the junction left unmatched. Per germline, CDR1 SGDLS and CDR2 YYNGEE. The CDR3 spans 15 residues. CDR3 amino acids: CASSVDSGGPDTQYF. The CDR3 region has the DNA TGTGCCAGCAGCGTAGATAGCGGGGGGCCAGATACGCAGTATTTT.

The chain combines TRBV11-2 with TRBJ1-1; 10 bases line up with TRBD1. V was clipped by 5 bases and J by 3 bases; unmatched bases: 6. Germline V gene sequence: CDR1 SGHAT, CDR2 FQNNGV. The CDR3 has 15 amino acids. In DNA, the CDR3 is TGTGCCAGCAGCCCCAGGACAGGGGGAGACACTGAAGCTTTCTTT. Translating it yields CASSPRTGGDTEAFF.

V usage is TRBV6-2 or TRBV6-3 and J usage is TRBJ1-5; D is undetermined. This CDR3 has 14 residues. The V gene lost 6 bases and the J gene lost 9 bases, with 18 bases spanning the gap. The germline gives CDR1 MNHEY, CDR2 SVGEGT. This chain's CDR3 is CASSPSVLDGPQHF. As DNA, the CDR3 is TGTGCCAGCAGCCCGTCGGTCCTAGACGGGCCCCAGCATTTT.

This chain's CDR3 is CASSLRPGATYTYISYEQYF. DNA for the CDR3: TGCGCCAGCAGCTTGCGGCCTGGAGCCACGTATACTTACATCTCCTACGAGCAGTACTTC. The chain carries TRBV5-1 and TRBJ2-7; D call uncertain. The ends were cut back, 1 base at V and 0 bases at J, with 26 bases in the middle. This CDR3 comprises 20 residues. In germline, CDR1 is SGHRS, CDR2 YFSETQ.

This sequence joins TRBV20-1 and TRBJ2-7, with D possibly TRBD1 on 6 matching bases. Trimming pared 6 bases from V and 12 bases from J, leaving 15 bases between. This CDR3 has 10 residues. Germline CDR1 and CDR2: DFQATT and SNEGSKA (reference sequence). CDR3 sequence reads: CSASEGTPYF. The CDR3 region has the DNA TGCAGTGCCTCAGAGGGGACACCGTACTTC.

This chain uses TRBV4-2 with TRBJ1-2; TRBD1 is a possible D gene (6 bases). Looked up from germline, CDR1 is LGHNA and CDR2 is YNFKEQ. The CDR3 runs 15 residues. Trimming took off 4 bases at V and 3 bases at J, with 15 bases between the two ends. The CDR3 here is CASSPDGGADYGYTF. In nucleotides, the CDR3 is TGTGCCAGCAGCCCCGACGGGGGGGCGGACTATGGCTACACCTTC.

The rearrangement links TRBV24-1 to TRBJ2-1, with a weak D call TRBD1 (8 bases). The V and J ends lost 3 bases and 4 bases respectively, with 21 bases between them. Germline assignment: CDR1 KGHDR and CDR2 SFDVKD. This CDR3 contains 18 residues. The CDR3 sequence: CATSDGGAGTGVYNEQFF. CDR3 sequence (DNA): TGTGCCACCAGTGATGGGGGGGCGGGGACAGGCGTTTACAATGAGCAGTTCTTC.

The genes are TRBV6-1 and TRBJ2-1; perhaps TRBD1 as D (5 bases). Germline V CDR1 and CDR2: MNHNS, SASEGT. Between the trimmed V and J ends, which lost 4 bases and 3 bases, there was a span of 19 bases. The length of the CDR3 is 17 residues. In DNA form, the CDR3 reads TGTGCCAGCAGTGCCTCATTCGGCAGGGCTCGCTACAATGAGCAGTTCTTC. Protein sequence: CASSASFGRARYNEQFF.

This clone occurred once. V usage is TRBV10-3 and J usage is TRBJ2-5; TRBD2 matches 7 bases. The CDR3 contains 15 residues. Germline V lookup: CDR1 ENHRY, CDR2 SYGVKD. J gave up 0 bases and V 4 bases, and 5 bases lay outside the gene matches. DNA of the CDR3: TGTGCCATCAGTGCTTTGGGGGGGGACCAAGAGACCCAGTACTTC. Translated: CAISALGGDQETQYF.

The chain carries TRBV25-1 and TRBJ2-1; 9 positions agree with TRBD2. Germline V gene data show CDR1 as MGHDK and CDR2 as SYGVNS. The CDR3 extends over 16 amino acids. The junction had 11 bases not matched to a gene; V was cut back by 7 bases and J by 4 bases. The CDR3 here is CASTGGASGVYNEQFF. Written as DNA, the CDR3 is TGTGCCAGCACGGGTGGGGCTAGCGGGGTTTACAATGAGCAGTTCTTC.

The chain is built from TRBV28 and TRBJ1-5; 9 nucleotides align to TRBD1. V was clipped by 8 bases and J by 7 bases; unmatched bases: 9. The CDR3 has 14 residues. Germline V CDR1 and CDR2: MDHEN, SYDVKM. As DNA, the CDR3 is TGTGCCAGCGGGAACAGGGGGCGCGGACAGCCCCAGCATTTT. Encoded protein: CASGNRGRGQPQHF.

The V gene is TRBV18, the J gene TRBJ2-7; tentatively, D is TRBD2 (5 bases). The CDR3 sequence is 13 residues long. Germline assignment: CDR1 KGHSH and CDR2 LQKENI. Trimming took 3 bases from V and 7 from J, leaving 13 bases between them. This CDR3 reads CASSPGEGREQYF. The CDR3 region has the DNA TGTGCCAGCTCACCGGGCGAGGGTCGGGAGCAGTACTTC.

This chain uses TRBV5-6 with TRBJ2-2; perhaps TRBD1 as D (5 bases). The CDR3 length is 14 residues. CDR1 and CDR2 (germline): SGHDT, YYEEEE. Trimming removed 0 bases from V and 4 bases from J, with 7 bases in between. The CDR3: CASSLGGGTGELFF. CDR3 coding DNA: TGTGCCAGCAGCTTGGGGGGCGGCACCGGGGAGCTGTTTTTT.